What follows are 2 T cell receptor beta chains derived from one specimen sequenced in a study of cytomegalovirus exposure and HLA in healthy donors (dated by TCRdb to about 2017). Receptor libraries were prepared by the immunoSEQ multiplex PCR assay. For the multiplex PCR, a mixture combining 60 forward primers for TCR Vbeta segments and 13 reverse primers for TCR Jbeta segments was used. TCRdb re-hosts the immuneACCESS table, in-frame sequences only. Its copies lack some clones; in the studies checked, an unresolved V gene accounts for under half of them, and the cause for the rest is not known. The sample data list roughly 230,000 clones, and approximately 78% of these were observed just once. The ten largest make up 0.47% of the sample. Sequences were obtained from PBMCs. The receptor set was obtained from a boy younger than 18 in good health and CMV-seronegative.

CDR3 nucleotides: TGTGCCAGTAAACTCCAAGGGGGAAGCAATCAGCCCCAGCATTTT. This sequence encodes CASKLQGGSNQPQHF. The chain uses TRBV19 and TRBJ1-5; tentatively, D is TRBD1 (6 bases). This CDR3 has 15 amino acids. Trimming stripped 7 bases from V and 1 base from J, with 14 bases between. Germline V lookup: CDR1 LNHDA, CDR2 SQIVND (reference sequence).

V and J are TRBV30 and TRBJ2-7; 10 positions agree with TRBD1. In germline, CDR1 is GTSNPN, CDR2 SVGIG (reference sequence). The V gene end was trimmed by 3 bases and the J gene end by 6 bases; junction bases not matched to a gene: 20. This CDR3 contains 18 residues. In DNA form, the CDR3 reads TGTGCCTGGAGAACTACCTCCCCGGGACAGGGGTTCGTGAGCGAGCAGTACTTC. Translation gives CAWRTTSPGQGFVSEQYF.